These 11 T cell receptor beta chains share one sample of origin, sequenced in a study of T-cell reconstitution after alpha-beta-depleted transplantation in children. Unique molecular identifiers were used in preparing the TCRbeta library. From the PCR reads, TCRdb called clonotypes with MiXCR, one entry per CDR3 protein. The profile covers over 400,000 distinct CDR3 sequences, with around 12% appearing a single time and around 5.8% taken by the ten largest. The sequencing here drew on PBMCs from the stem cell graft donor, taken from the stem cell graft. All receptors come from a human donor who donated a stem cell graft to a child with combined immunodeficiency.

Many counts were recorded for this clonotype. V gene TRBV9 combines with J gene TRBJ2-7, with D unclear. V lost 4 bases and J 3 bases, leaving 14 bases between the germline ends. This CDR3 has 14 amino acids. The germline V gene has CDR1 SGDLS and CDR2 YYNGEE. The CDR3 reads CASSHRSYDYEQYF. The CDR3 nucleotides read TGTGCCAGCAGCCATCGATCGTACGACTACGAGCAGTACTTC.

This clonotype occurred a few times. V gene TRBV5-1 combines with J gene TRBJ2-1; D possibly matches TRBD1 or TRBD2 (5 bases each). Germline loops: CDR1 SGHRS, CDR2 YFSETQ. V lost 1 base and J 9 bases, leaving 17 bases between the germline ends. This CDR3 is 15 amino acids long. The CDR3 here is CASSLLGTDPAEQFF. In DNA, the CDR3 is TGCGCCAGCAGCTTGTTAGGGACCGACCCCGCTGAGCAGTTCTTC.

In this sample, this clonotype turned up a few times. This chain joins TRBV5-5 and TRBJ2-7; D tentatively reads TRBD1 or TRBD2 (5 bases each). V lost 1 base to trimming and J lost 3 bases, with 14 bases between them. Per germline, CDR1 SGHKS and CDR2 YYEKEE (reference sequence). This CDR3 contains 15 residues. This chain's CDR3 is CASSLQDGTDYEQYF. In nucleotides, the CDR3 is TGTGCCAGCAGCTTGCAGGATGGGACGGACTACGAGCAGTACTTC.

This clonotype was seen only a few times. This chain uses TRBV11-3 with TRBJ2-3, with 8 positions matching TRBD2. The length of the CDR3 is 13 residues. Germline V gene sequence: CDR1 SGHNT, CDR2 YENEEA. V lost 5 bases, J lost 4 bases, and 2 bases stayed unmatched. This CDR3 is CASSELAADTQYF. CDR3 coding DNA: TGTGCCAGCAGCGAACTAGCGGCAGATACGCAGTATTTT.

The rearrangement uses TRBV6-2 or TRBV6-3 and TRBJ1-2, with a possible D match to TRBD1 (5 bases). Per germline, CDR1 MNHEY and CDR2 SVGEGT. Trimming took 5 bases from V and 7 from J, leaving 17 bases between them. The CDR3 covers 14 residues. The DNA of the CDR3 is TGTGCCAGCAGTCCCCCGTTAAAGGGACGTGGCTACACCTTC. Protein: CASSPPLKGRGYTF.

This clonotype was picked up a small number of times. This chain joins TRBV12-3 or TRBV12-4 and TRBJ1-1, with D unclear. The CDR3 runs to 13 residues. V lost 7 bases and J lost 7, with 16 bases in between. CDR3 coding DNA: TGTGCCAGCACCCCTTTACCGGCAGTTGAAGCTTTCTTT. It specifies CASTPLPAVEAFF.

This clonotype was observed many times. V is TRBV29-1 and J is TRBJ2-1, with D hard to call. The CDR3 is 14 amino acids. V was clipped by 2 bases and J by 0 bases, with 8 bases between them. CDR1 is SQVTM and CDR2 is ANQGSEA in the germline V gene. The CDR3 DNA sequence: TGCAGCGTTGAACCGGCTAGCTCCTACAATGAGCAGTTCTTC. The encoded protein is CSVEPASSYNEQFF.

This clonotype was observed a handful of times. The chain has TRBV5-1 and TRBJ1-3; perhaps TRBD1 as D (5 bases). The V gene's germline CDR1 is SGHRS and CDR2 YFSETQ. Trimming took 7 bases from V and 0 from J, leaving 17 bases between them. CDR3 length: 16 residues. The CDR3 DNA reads TGCGCCAGCCGTATCGGGGCAGGATACTCTGGAAACACCATATATTTT. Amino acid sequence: CASRIGAGYSGNTIYF. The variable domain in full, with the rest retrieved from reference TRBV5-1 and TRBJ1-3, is KAGVTQTPRYLIKTRGQQVTLSCSPISGHRSVSWYQQTPGQGLQFLFEYFSETQRNKGNFPGRFSGRQFSNSRSEMNVSTLELGDSALYLCASRIGAGYSGNTIYFGEGSWLTVV.

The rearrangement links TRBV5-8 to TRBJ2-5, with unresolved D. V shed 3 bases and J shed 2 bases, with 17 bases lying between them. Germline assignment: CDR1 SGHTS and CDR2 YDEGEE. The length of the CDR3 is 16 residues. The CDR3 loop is CASSSPHSTKQETQYF. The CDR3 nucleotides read TGTGCCAGCAGCTCCCCCCATTCGACCAAACAAGAGACCCAGTACTTC. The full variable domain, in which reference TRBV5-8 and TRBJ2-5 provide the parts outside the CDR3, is EAGVTQSPTHLIKTRGQQATLRCSPISGHTSVYWYQQALGLGLQFLLWYDEGEERNRGNFPPRFSGRQFPNYSSELNVNALELEDSALYLCASSSPHSTKQETQYFGPGTRLLVL.

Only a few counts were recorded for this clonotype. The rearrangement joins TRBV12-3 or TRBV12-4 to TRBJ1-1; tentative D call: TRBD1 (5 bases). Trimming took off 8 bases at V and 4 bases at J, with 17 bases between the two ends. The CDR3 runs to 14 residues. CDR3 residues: CASRGDWGSTEAFF. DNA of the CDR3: TGTGCCAGCCGCGGGGACTGGGGTAGCACTGAAGCTTTCTTT.

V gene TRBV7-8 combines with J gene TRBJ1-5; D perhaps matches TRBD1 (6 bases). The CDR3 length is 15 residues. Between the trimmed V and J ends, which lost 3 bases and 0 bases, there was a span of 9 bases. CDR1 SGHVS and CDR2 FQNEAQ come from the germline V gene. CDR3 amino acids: CASSFDRTSNQPQHF. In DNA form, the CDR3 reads TGTGCCAGCAGCTTTGACAGGACTAGCAATCAGCCCCAGCATTTT.